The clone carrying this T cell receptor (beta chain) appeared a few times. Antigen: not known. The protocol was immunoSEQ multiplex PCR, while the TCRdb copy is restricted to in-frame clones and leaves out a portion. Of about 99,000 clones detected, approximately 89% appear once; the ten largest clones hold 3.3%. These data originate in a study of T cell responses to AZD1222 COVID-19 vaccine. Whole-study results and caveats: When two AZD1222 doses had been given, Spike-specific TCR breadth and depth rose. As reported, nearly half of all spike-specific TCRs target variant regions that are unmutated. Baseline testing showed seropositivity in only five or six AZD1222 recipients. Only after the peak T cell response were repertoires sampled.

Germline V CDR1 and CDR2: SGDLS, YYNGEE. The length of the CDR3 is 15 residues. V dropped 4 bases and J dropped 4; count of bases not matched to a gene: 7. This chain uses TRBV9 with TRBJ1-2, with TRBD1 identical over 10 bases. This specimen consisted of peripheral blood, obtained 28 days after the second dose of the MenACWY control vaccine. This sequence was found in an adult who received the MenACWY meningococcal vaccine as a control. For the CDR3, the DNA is TGTGCCAGCAGCCCAGGGACAGGGGCCTTCTATGGCTACACCTTC. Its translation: CASSPGTGAFYGYTF.